The clone carrying this T cell receptor beta chain was counted between two and nine times. Germline CDR1 and CDR2: SGHNT and YYREEE (reference sequence). The CDR3 extends over 19 amino acids. V was clipped by 1 base and J by 4 bases; unmatched bases: 14. These data come from a study of patients and donors after allogeneic stem cell transplantation. TCRdb called the RT-PCR reads again in MiXCR, with one record for every CDR3 protein. In the table there are about 410,000 distinct CDR3 sequences, around 15% of which are singletons. The chain has TRBV5-4 and TRBJ2-2; TRBD1 agrees at 9 bases. The sequencing sample was made of blood, either unsorted or a sorted T cell fraction (not recorded which). The clonotype was recovered from a human donor who was either an allogeneic HSCT recipient or a stem cell or donor lymphocyte infusion donor (not recorded which). It is not recorded whose cells these are; they may come from a transplant donor. Here the CDR3 reads CASSLTGDREGLSTGELFF. The CDR3 DNA reads TGTGCCAGCAGCTTGACCGGGGACAGGGAGGGTTTGTCCACCGGGGAGCTGTTTTTT.